Each of the 15 T cell receptor beta chains below was sequenced from the same sample in a study of shared clonotypes between healthy human individuals. Assay: immunoSEQ multiplex PCR; the TCRdb copy retains only in-frame clones and omits some. The table includes over 1.4 million clones, around 97% detected once. The sequenced sample consisted of naive CD4+ T cells sorted from blood. Subset noted: CD45RA+ positively selected. These receptors were taken from a man in his thirties or forties in good health.

The rearrangement uses TRBV7-2 and TRBJ1-4, with D hard to call. The length of the CDR3 is 13 residues. Trimming removed 1 base at V and 14 bases at J, with 14 bases between. Germline V lookup: CDR1 SGHTA, CDR2 FQGNSA. The CDR3 sequence is CASSLEGMGVLFF. CDR3 nucleotide sequence: TGTGCCAGCAGCTTAGAAGGCATGGGCGTTCTGTTTTTT.

The chain has TRBV4-3 and TRBJ2-1; perhaps TRBD1 as D (6 bases). The CDR3 covers 15 residues. Germline-derived CDR1 and CDR2 are LGHNA and YSLEER. Trimming took 6 bases from V and 0 from J, leaving 12 bases between them. CDR3 amino acids: CASSADRDSYNEQFF. The CDR3 bases are TGCGCCAGCAGTGCGGACAGAGACTCCTACAATGAGCAGTTCTTC.

V gene TRBV19 combines with J gene TRBJ2-5; 8 nucleotides line up with TRBD1. Germline V gene sequence: CDR1 LNHDA, CDR2 SQIVND (reference sequence). This CDR3 contains 14 residues. V was clipped by 9 bases and J by 4 bases; unmatched bases: 10. CDR3 residues: CARKRQGRGETQYF. The CDR3 bases are TGTGCCAGAAAAAGACAGGGGCGAGGAGAGACCCAGTACTTC.

The V gene is TRBV29-1, the J gene TRBJ2-7, with D perhaps TRBD2 (6 bases). V shed 4 bases and J shed 7 bases, with 23 bases lying between them. The germline V gene encodes CDR1 SQVTM and CDR2 ANQGSEA. This CDR3 region has 15 residues. In DNA form, the CDR3 reads TGCAGCGTTGGCCCCCGACTAGTCCCCTCTCGTGAGCAGTACTTC. Its translation is CSVGPRLVPSREQYF.

The chain joins TRBV10-1 to TRBJ1-4, with a tentative D call TRBD1 (5 bases). The V end was cut by 7 bases, the J end by 5 bases, with 26 bases between. The V gene's germline CDR1 is WNHNN and CDR2 SYGVQD (reference sequence). The CDR3 covers 18 residues. This CDR3 is CASTRLLGVGPPNEKLFF. CDR3 in DNA: TGCGCCAGCACCCGACTCCTAGGGGTAGGTCCCCCAAATGAAAAACTGTTTTTT.

This chain links TRBV6-5 with TRBJ1-1; D is unclear. Germline CDR1 and CDR2: MNHEY and SVGAGI. This CDR3 region has 14 residues. V shed 6 bases and J shed 1 base, with 12 bases lying between them. As DNA, the CDR3 is TGTGCCAGCAGCCAAAACGAAAAGAACACTGAAGCTTTCTTT. This translates into CASSQNEKNTEAFF.

The CDR3 region is CASSPPGTGGWEQYF. CDR3 DNA: TGTGCCAGCTCCCCCCCCGGGACAGGGGGTTGGGAGCAGTACTTC. The chain uses TRBV18 and TRBJ2-7, with TRBD1 matching 11 bases. Germline V gene sequence: CDR1 KGHSH, CDR2 LQKENI. There are 15 residues in the CDR3. J gave up 7 bases and V 6 bases, and 11 bases lay outside the gene matches.

The rearrangement joins TRBV5-1 to TRBJ2-1, with 8 bases that match TRBD2. This CDR3 spans 19 amino acids. Unmatched junction bases numbered 14, after V lost 2 bases and J lost 1 base. Germline V gene data show CDR1 as SGHRS and CDR2 as YFSETQ. This chain's CDR3 is CASSLRREGRFPSYNEQFF. The CDR3 DNA reads as TGCGCCAGCAGCTTACGTCGGGAGGGACGGTTTCCTTCCTACAATGAGCAGTTCTTC.

The V gene is TRBV11-2, the J gene TRBJ2-7, with 9 positions matching TRBD2. The V segment lost 6 bases and the J segment 3 bases; nucleotides outside the gene matches: 9. The germline gives CDR1 SGHAT, CDR2 FQNNGV. This CDR3 contains 15 residues. The CDR3 region has the DNA TGTGCCAGCAGGCTGACTCCGCGGGAGGGCTACGAGCAGTACTTC. Translated, it gives CASRLTPREGYEQYF.

This chain links TRBV28 with TRBJ2-1, with 10 bases fitting TRBD2. CDR1 and CDR2 (germline): MDHEN, SYDVKM. J was trimmed by 12 bases and V by 7 bases; bases with no gene match: 3. CDR3 length: 11 amino acids. The CDR3 nucleotides read TGTGCCAGCATCGGACTAGCGGCGCAGTTCTTC. It encodes CASIGLAAQFF.

On this clone itself: Other DNA sequences in this sample translate to the same CDR3. This chain joins TRBV7-8 and TRBJ2-7; TRBD1 is a possible D gene (5 bases). Germline-derived CDR1 and CDR2 are SGHVS and FQNEAQ. The CDR3 runs 14 residues. The V and J ends lost 5 bases and 0 bases respectively, with 11 bases between them. The CDR3 protein is CASSLADSSYEQYF. The CDR3 nucleotides are TGTGCCAGCAGCCTGGCCGACAGCTCCTACGAGCAGTACTTC.

The CDR3 reads CASSFRLAVNTGELFF. CDR3 DNA sequence: TGTGCCAGCAGCTTCCGACTAGCGGTAAACACCGGGGAGCTGTTTTTT. The rearrangement links TRBV5-5 to TRBJ2-2; TRBD2 matches 9 bases. The junction had 4 bases not matched to a gene; V was cut back by 2 bases and J by 2 bases. The germline V gene has CDR1 SGHKS and CDR2 YYEKEE (reference sequence). This CDR3 spans 16 amino acids. Based on the CDR3 plus reference TRBV5-5 and TRBJ2-2, the full variable domain is DAGVTQSPTHLIKTRGQQVTLRCSPISGHKSVSWYQQVLGQGPQFIFQYYEKEERGRGNFPDRFSARQFPNYSSELNVNALLLGDSALYLCASSFRLAVNTGELFFGEGSRLTVL.

The rearrangement joins TRBV29-1 to TRBJ2-5; possibly TRBD1 for D (6 bases). V was trimmed by 4 bases and J by 6 bases, leaving 12 bases between them. The CDR3 sequence is 12 residues long. From germline, CDR1 is SQVTM and CDR2 ANQGSEA. The DNA for the CDR3 is TGCAGCGTTGTGCCAGGGGAGAAGACCCAGTACTTC. It specifies CSVVPGEKTQYF.

The rearrangement joins TRBV27 to TRBJ1-2; perhaps TRBD1 as D (6 bases). Germline V gene sequence: CDR1 MNHEY, CDR2 SMNVEV (reference sequence). The germline V and J ends were trimmed by 5 bases and 8 bases, with 15 bases remaining between them. The CDR3 loop spans 13 amino acids. The CDR3 loop reads CASSTAGTRGYTF. The CDR3 nucleotides are TGTGCCAGCAGTACCGCCGGGACACGGGGCTACACCTTC.

The table lists this clone with a count of one. CDR3 region: CASSFAGDRNEQFF. The CDR3 DNA follows: TGCGCCAGCAGCTTCGCGGGGGACAGAAATGAGCAGTTCTTC. The chain has TRBV5-1 and TRBJ2-1; D assignment may be TRBD1 or TRBD2 (7 bases each). Deletions cut 2 bases from V and 7 bases from J, with 13 bases between. Germline V lookup: CDR1 SGHRS, CDR2 YFSETQ. The CDR3 is made up of 14 amino acids.